Reported below is one T cell receptor (beta chain). Its specificity is unknown. Regarding treatment: 15 to 20 received Ad26.COV2.S at low or high dose, single or two shots; several received placebo; per-sample allocation not given. Samples came from day 63 after the first vaccine or placebo injection. Clones were sequenced by immunoSEQ multiplex PCR, and TCRdb holds only the in-frame ones, with some missing. The sample records some 350,000 clones, roughly nine tenths being singletons. This sample is part of a study of Ad26.COV2.S vaccination and SARS-CoV-2 variants. Study-level results: Analytic work on TCR breadth and depth might have understated the full extent of total T cell responses.

V lost 0 bases to trimming and J lost 4 bases, with 7 bases between them. Germline lookup yields CDR1 SGHRS and CDR2 YFSETQ. The CDR3 is 14 residues long. The gene calls are TRBV5-1 and TRBJ2-2; D unresolved. Sequenced here: peripheral blood, sampled in a trial of Ad26.COV2.S vaccine versus placebo. The receptor comes from a person between 18 and 59 years old who received the Ad26.COV2.S COVID-19 vaccine or a placebo. The CDR3 DNA reads TGCGCCAGCAGCTTGGGATCTGTCACCGGGGAGCTGTTTTTT. This codes for CASSLGSVTGELFF.